This TCR beta chain was identified in a study of cytomegalovirus exposure and HLA in healthy donors. Points from the study as a whole: TCR beta V- and J-gene trimming, according to a later analysis, was linked to a missense DCLRE1C variant. The authors reported that TCR beta sequences could predict HLA-A and HLA-B alleles. These predictions were accurate for most subjects in the first cohort.

Germline values: CDR1 MNHEY, CDR2 SMNVEV (reference sequence). V was clipped by 6 bases and J by 11 bases; unmatched bases: 15. This CDR3 has 14 residues. A remark on this clone: As yet, its antigen is unknown.

The study ran its PCR with 60 Vbeta and 13 Jbeta primers. Libraries were prepared by immunoSEQ multiplex PCR; TCRdb keeps only in-frame clonotypes and omits some of them. The sample yields 200,000 to 250,000 clones, of which the top ten take up 0.75% to 1%. Donors sampled were nominally healthy, though unrecorded immune exposures were likely. The receptor was derived from a woman aged 25-40 years in good health and CMV-seropositive. The chain uses TRBV27 and TRBJ1-2; TRBD1 matches 7 bases. The sequencing sample was made of PBMCs. CDR3 bases: TGTGCCAGCAGACCTTCTTCTTGGGACAGTTCTTACACCTTC. It yields the protein CASRPSSWDSSYTF.